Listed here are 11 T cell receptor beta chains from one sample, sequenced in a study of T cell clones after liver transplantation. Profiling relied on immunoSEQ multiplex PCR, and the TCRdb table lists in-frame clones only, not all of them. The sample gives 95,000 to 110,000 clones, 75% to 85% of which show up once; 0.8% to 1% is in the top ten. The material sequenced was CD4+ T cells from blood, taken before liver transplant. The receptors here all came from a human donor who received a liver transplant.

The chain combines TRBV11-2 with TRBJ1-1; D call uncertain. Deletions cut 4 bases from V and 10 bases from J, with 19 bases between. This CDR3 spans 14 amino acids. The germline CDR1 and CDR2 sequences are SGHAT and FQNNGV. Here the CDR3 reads CASSSGSLGLGAFF. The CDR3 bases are TGTGCCAGCAGCTCGGGGTCTTTAGGGTTAGGAGCTTTCTTT.

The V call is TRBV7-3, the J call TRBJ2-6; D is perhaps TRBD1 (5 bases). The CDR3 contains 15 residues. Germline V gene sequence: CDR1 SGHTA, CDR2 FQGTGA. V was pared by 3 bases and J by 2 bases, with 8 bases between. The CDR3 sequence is CASSFGAPGANVLTF. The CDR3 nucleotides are TGTGCCAGCAGCTTTGGGGCACCTGGGGCCAACGTCCTGACTTTC. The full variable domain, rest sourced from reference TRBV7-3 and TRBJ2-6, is GAGVSQTPSNKVTEKGKYVELRCDPISGHTALYWYRQSLGQGPEFLIYFQGTGAADDSGLPNDRFFAVRPEGSVSTLKIQRTERGDSAVYLCASSFGAPGANVLTFGAGSRLTVL.

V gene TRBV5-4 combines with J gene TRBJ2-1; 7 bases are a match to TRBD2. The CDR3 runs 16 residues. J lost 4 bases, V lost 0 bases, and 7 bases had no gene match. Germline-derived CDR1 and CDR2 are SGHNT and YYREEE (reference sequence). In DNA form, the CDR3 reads TGTGCCAGCAGCTTGGGCGGCGGGAGCCTTTACAATGAGCAGTTCTTC. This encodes CASSLGGGSLYNEQFF.

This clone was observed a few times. The CDR3 spells CASSGAGVGTSGTVGSSYEQYF. The CDR3 DNA reads as TGCGCCAGCAGTGGGGCGGGGGTAGGGACTAGCGGGACGGTAGGGAGCTCCTACGAGCAGTACTTC. This rearrangement joins TRBV10-1 to TRBJ2-7, with TRBD2 matching over 13 bases. Germline lookup yields CDR1 WNHNN and CDR2 SYGVQD (reference sequence). Trimming cost V 4 bases and J 0 bases; bases outside gene matches: 21. The length of the CDR3 is 22 residues.

The CDR3 DNA reads TGTGCCAGCAGCCCGCGGGCCCTCTCTGGAAACACCATATATTTT. Protein product: CASSPRALSGNTIYF. The chain links TRBV27 to TRBJ1-3; D is ambiguous. Trimming stripped 6 bases from V and 0 bases from J, with 12 bases between. The germline CDR1 and CDR2 sequences are MNHEY and SMNVEV (reference sequence). The CDR3 runs to 15 residues.

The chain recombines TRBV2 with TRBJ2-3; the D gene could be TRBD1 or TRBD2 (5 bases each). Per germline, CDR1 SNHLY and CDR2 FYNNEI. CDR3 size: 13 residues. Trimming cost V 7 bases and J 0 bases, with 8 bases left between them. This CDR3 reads CASNRDSTDTQYF. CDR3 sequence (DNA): TGTGCCAGCAATCGGGACAGCACAGATACGCAGTATTTT.

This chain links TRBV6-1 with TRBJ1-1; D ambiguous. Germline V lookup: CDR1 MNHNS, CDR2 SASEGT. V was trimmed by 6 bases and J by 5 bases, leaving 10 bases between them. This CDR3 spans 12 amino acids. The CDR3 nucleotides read TGTGCCAGCAGGCTGGCAACTACTGAAGCTTTCTTT. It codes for CASRLATTEAFF.

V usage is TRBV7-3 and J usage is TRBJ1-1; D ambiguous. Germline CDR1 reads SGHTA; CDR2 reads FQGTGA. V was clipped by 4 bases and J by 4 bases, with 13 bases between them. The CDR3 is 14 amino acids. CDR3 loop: CASSSSGLATEAFF. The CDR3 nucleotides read TGTGCCAGCAGCTCTTCCGGATTAGCCACTGAAGCTTTCTTT.

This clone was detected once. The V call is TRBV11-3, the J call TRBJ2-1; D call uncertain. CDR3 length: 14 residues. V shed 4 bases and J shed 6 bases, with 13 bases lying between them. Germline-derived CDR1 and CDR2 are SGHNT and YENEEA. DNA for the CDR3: TGTGCCAGCAGCTCCGGGTCCAGTCTCAATGAGCAGTTCTTC. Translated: CASSSGSSLNEQFF.

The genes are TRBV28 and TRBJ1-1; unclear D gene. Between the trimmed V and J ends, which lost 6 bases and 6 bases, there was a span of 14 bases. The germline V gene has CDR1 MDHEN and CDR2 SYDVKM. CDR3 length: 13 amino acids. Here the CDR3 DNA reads TGTGCCAGCAGACCTCCACGGGTCCCTGAAGCTTTCTTT. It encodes CASRPPRVPEAFF.

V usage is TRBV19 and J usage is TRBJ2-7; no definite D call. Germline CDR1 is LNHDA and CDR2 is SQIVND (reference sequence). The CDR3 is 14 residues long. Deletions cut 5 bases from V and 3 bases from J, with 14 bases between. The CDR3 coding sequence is TGTGCCAGTAGTCTCAAAGGGCACAGCTACGAGCAGTACTTC. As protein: CASSLKGHSYEQYF.